This passage covers 2 T cell receptor beta chains from one sample sequenced in a study of blood T cells in healthy people across ages. The second PCR ran roughly 6 to 12 cycles with a sample-barcoded 5' primer and J-beta primers. TCRdb processed the 5' RACE reads anew with MiXCR; each CDR3 protein has one entry. There are about 1.8 million distinct CDR3 sequences in the sample; around 50% occur only once, and roughly 2% lies in the top ten. The specimen was blood. Receptors were obtained from a woman aged 40 to 49 in good health.

This clonotype turned up a few times. V is TRBV12-3 or TRBV12-4 and J is TRBJ1-2; D is possibly TRBD1 (6 bases). The V and J ends lost 6 bases and 4 bases respectively, with 18 bases between them. The length of the CDR3 is 15 residues. The CDR3 nucleotides read TGTGCCAGCAGGTTGGATCAGGGGCGGTCCTATGGCTACACCTTC. Encoded protein: CASRLDQGRSYGYTF.

The chain employs TRBV18 and TRBJ1-6, with 7 bases identical to TRBD1. With 1 base clipped from V and 0 bases from J, the junction kept 3 bases outside the gene matches. Germline assignment: CDR1 KGHSH and CDR2 LQKENI. This CDR3 region has 17 residues. CDR3: CASSPRQGNSYNSPLHF. CDR3 nucleotides: TGTGCCAGCTCACCACGACAGGGAAACTCCTATAATTCACCCCTCCACTTT.